Shown below are 24 T cell receptor beta chains from a single sample sequenced in a study of blood T cells in healthy people across ages. Next came a second PCR, run for about 6 to 12 cycles, which used a sample-barcoded 5' primer along with a J-beta primer mix. TCRdb re-called the 5' RACE reads with MiXCR, one entry per CDR3 protein. In the table there are about 1,500,000 distinct CDR3 sequences, 28% of which are singletons. Sequencing was performed on blood. Source of these receptors: a woman younger than 45 in good health.

This chain links TRBV20-1 with TRBJ1-2; 7 bases line up with TRBD1. Per germline, CDR1 DFQATT and CDR2 SNEGSKA (reference sequence). The CDR3 is 14 residues long. The V gene end was trimmed by 3 bases and the J gene end by 2 bases; junction bases not matched to a gene: 6. In nucleotides, the CDR3 is TGCAGTGCTAGGTTGAACAGGGGCAACTATGGCTACACCTTC. This codes for CSARLNRGNYGYTF.

The sample holds a few counts of this clonotype. This chain links TRBV5-6 with TRBJ2-1; a possible D gene is TRBD2 (5 bases). The CDR3 is 16 amino acids. The V end was cut by 0 bases, the J end by 1 base, with 11 bases between. Germline assignment: CDR1 SGHDT and CDR2 YYEEEE. CDR3 bases: TGTGCCAGCAGCTTGGGTCCGGGGTTATCCTACAATGAGCAGTTCTTC. Translated: CASSLGPGLSYNEQFF.

This clonotype was picked up many times. The V call is TRBV29-1, the J call TRBJ2-1, with D unresolved. The CDR3 has 12 residues. CDR1 and CDR2 from the germline V gene are SQVTM and ANQGSEA. V was cut by 4 bases and J by 5 bases, with 9 bases left in between. The CDR3 spells CSVVRLDNEQFF. The CDR3 coding sequence is TGCAGCGTTGTAAGATTGGACAATGAGCAGTTCTTC.

This clonotype was counted ten times or more. This chain uses TRBV6-1 with TRBJ2-2, with D unclear. Germline assignment: CDR1 MNHNS and CDR2 SASEGT. V was shortened by 6 bases and J by 2 bases, with 4 bases between the two germline ends. The CDR3 sequence is 12 residues long. CDR3 loop: CASRRNTGELFF. The CDR3 bases are TGTGCCAGCAGGAGAAACACCGGGGAGCTGTTTTTT.

This clonotype turned up a few times. This sequence joins TRBV28 and TRBJ2-7, with 9 bases fitting TRBD2. The CDR3 totals 16 residues. The germline CDR1 and CDR2 sequences are MDHEN and SYDVKM. Trimming at V came to 3 bases and at J to 5 bases, leaving 11 bases not matched to a gene. CDR3 sequence: CASSFLQFAGGNEQYF. CDR3 nucleotide sequence: TGTGCCAGCAGTTTCCTACAGTTCGCGGGGGGGAACGAGCAGTACTTC.

This clonotype has just a few counts. The V call is TRBV3-1, the J call TRBJ2-5; 9 nucleotides agree with TRBD2. This CDR3 region has 15 residues. J lost 4 bases, V lost 4 bases, and 7 bases had no gene match. Germline loops: CDR1 LGHDT, CDR2 YNNKEL (reference sequence). CDR3 loop: CASSPLRAGGETQYF. The DNA of the CDR3 is TGTGCCAGCAGCCCCCTAAGAGCGGGGGGAGAGACCCAGTACTTC.

The chain is built from TRBV5-4 and TRBJ2-1; D perhaps matches TRBD1 (5 bases). The V end was cut by 3 bases, the J end by 9 bases, with 10 bases between. In germline, CDR1 is SGHNT, CDR2 YYREEE (reference sequence). The CDR3 has 12 residues. CDR3 bases: TGTGCCAGCAGCTCCCCCCAGGGTGAGCAGTTCTTC. It codes for CASSSPQGEQFF.

A note on this clonotype: A read error is possible here, since a much larger clone lies one base away. The gene calls are TRBV9 and TRBJ1-6; TRBD1 agrees at 9 bases. Germline-derived CDR1 and CDR2 are SGDLS and YYNGEE. With V trimmed by 2 bases and J by 9 bases, 9 bases remained unmatched. The CDR3 totals 16 residues. The CDR3, as DNA: TGTGCCAGCAGCGTGTCGGACAGGGGAAGGAGTTCACCCCTCCACTTT. This encodes CASSVSDRGRSSPLHF.

This chain uses TRBV12-3 or TRBV12-4 with TRBJ2-4; D may be TRBD2 (6 bases). The length of the CDR3 is 14 residues. The V end lost 5 bases, the J end lost 13 bases, and 21 bases lay between the germline ends. The CDR3 DNA reads TGTGCCAGCAGTCCGGCGGGGAGAAACTACGGGCAGTACTTC. Encoded protein: CASSPAGRNYGQYF.

This clonotype has more than one count but fewer than ten. This chain connects TRBV20-1 to TRBJ2-3; possible D gene TRBD2, 6 bases. CDR1 is DFQATT, CDR2 SNEGSKA, per germline (reference sequence). The CDR3 has 14 amino acids. V dropped 8 bases and J dropped 8 bases, with 23 bases sitting between them. CDR3 in DNA: TGCAGTACTACGCTAGCCCCGCTCGGGGGTACGCAGTATTTT. As protein: CSTTLAPLGGTQYF.

This clonotype was detected once. Compared with germline, one end of the junction differs, possibly owing to a read error. The genes are TRBV7-9 and TRBJ2-1; possible D gene TRBD2, 6 bases. From germline, CDR1 is SEHNR and CDR2 FQNEAQ (reference sequence). The CDR3 length is 14 residues. The CDR3 region has the DNA TGTGCCAGCACCACCCTAGCGCTCTACAGTGAGCAGTTCTTC. It yields the protein CASTTLALYSEQFF.

About this clonotype itself: A much larger clonotype is one base distant, so this may be a read error. The rearrangement uses TRBV29-1 and TRBJ2-3; no clear D gene. CDR3 length equals 15 residues. In germline, CDR1 is SQVTM, CDR2 ANQGSEA. Trimming stripped 1 base from V and 1 base from J, with 12 bases between. In DNA, the CDR3 is TGCAGCGTTGAAGTTTTGGGCCGACGCACAGATACGCAGTATTTT. This sequence encodes CSVEVLGRRTDTQYF.

The sample holds a few counts of this clonotype. This chain joins TRBV6-5 and TRBJ2-5, with D perhaps TRBD1 or TRBD2 (6 bases each). Germline CDR1 and CDR2: MNHEY and SVGAGI. The CDR3 consists of 15 residues. V lost 6 bases to trimming and J lost 5 bases, with 19 bases between them. CDR3 nucleotide sequence: TGTGCCAGCAGGTCGGACTCAGGGGCGGGGGAGACCCAGTACTTC. This gives the protein CASRSDSGAGETQYF.

This chain uses TRBV12-3 or TRBV12-4 with TRBJ1-5; TRBD1 matches 7 bases. The CDR3 is made up of 15 amino acids. With V trimmed by 6 bases and J by 2 bases, 7 bases remained unmatched. Here the CDR3 DNA reads TGTGCCAGCAGGGAACAGGGGACGGGCAATCAGCCCCAGCATTTT. It yields the protein CASREQGTGNQPQHF.

The table lists this clonotype with a few counts. The rearrangement uses TRBV12-3 or TRBV12-4 and TRBJ2-7; TRBD1 aligns across 7 bases. V gave up 4 bases and J gave up 2 bases; unmatched junction bases: 8. The CDR3 has 15 residues. The CDR3 nucleotides read TGTGCCAGCAGTTCCCAGGGGGTCCGCACCTACGAGCAGTACTTC. Translation gives CASSSQGVRTYEQYF.

V and J are TRBV6-2 or TRBV6-3 and TRBJ1-5, with a possible D match to TRBD1 (5 bases). The germline gives CDR1 MNHEY, CDR2 SVGEGT. The CDR3 sequence is 17 residues long. V was pared by 7 bases and J by 9 bases, with 28 bases between. The CDR3 is CASTRNRDGESKWPQHF. The CDR3 DNA reads TGTGCCAGCACCCGAAACCGGGACGGCGAATCCAAATGGCCCCAGCATTTT.

As regards this clonotype: Being one base from a much bigger clone, this may be a read error. The chain combines TRBV21-1 with TRBJ2-7; the table names TRBD1, a call not compared with the DNA. The J call is doubtful: the DNA matches TRBJ2-5 better. TRBV21-1 is flagged as a pseudogene. The CDR3 loop spans 15 amino acids. The CDR3 region is CTSSKAGTAKETQYF. The CDR3 nucleotides are TGTACCAGCAGCAAAGCGGGGACAGCGAAAGAGACCCAGTACTTC.

This clonotype appeared a few times. This sequence joins TRBV7-2 and TRBJ1-1, with TRBD1 as a possible D gene (5 bases). CDR3 length equals 13 residues. CDR1 is SGHTA, CDR2 FQGNSA, per germline. Trimming removed 2 bases at V and 5 bases at J, with 9 bases between. This CDR3 is CASSLWGMTEAFF. The CDR3 DNA follows: TGTGCCAGCAGCTTATGGGGGATGACTGAAGCTTTCTTT. Complete variable domain (other parts from reference TRBV7-2 and TRBJ1-1): GAGVSQSPSNKVTEKGKDVELRCDPISGHTALYWYRQSLGQGLEFLIYFQGNSAPDKSGLPSDRFSAERTGGSVSTLTIQRTQQEDSAVYLCASSLWGMTEAFFGQGTRLTVV.

CDR3: CASGPPRGKHPSNQPQHF. In DNA, the CDR3 is TGTGCCAGCGGACCACCCCGGGGGAAGCATCCATCCAATCAGCCCCAGCATTTT. V is TRBV12-3 or TRBV12-4 and J is TRBJ1-5; weak D call: TRBD1 (5 bases). With 8 bases removed from V and 3 bases from J, the gap between germline ends came to 26 bases. The CDR3 totals 18 residues.

This clonotype has at least ten counts. V gene TRBV20-1 combines with J gene TRBJ2-4; 8 bases are shared with TRBD2. The V gene's germline CDR1 is DFQATT and CDR2 SNEGSKA (reference sequence). The V and J ends lost 4 bases and 7 bases, in that order; junction bases with no gene match: 6. The CDR3 sequence is 13 residues long. The CDR3 protein is CSATRTSTNIQYF. Here the CDR3 DNA reads TGCAGTGCTACCAGGACTAGCACGAACATTCAGTACTTC.

For this clonotype: A much larger clonotype is one base distant, so this may be a read error. The rearrangement joins TRBV5-1 to TRBJ1-1; no firm D call. With 5 bases removed from V and 1 base from J, the gap between germline ends came to 9 bases. Germline V lookup: CDR1 SGHRS, CDR2 YFSETQ. CDR3 size: 13 residues. CDR3 in DNA: TGCGCCAGCAGGGTATCACCGAACACTGAAGCTTTCTTT. Its protein is CASRVSPNTEAFF.

This clonotype was observed a handful of times. J is TRBJ2-3 and V is TRBV12-3 or TRBV12-4; perhaps TRBD2 as D (5 bases). V was clipped by 7 bases and J by 2 bases, with 16 bases between them. CDR3 length equals 15 residues. The CDR3 DNA is TGTGCCAGCACCCCTCGAGAGGGAAACACAGATACGCAGTATTTT. Protein sequence: CASTPREGNTDTQYF.

Concerning this clonotype itself: This may arise from a read error, as a much more abundant clone is one base away. The missing conserved phenylalanine or tryptophan at the end of this CDR3 makes a read error likely. The chain has TRBV9 and TRBJ2-5, with 16 bases fitting TRBD2. With 2 bases clipped from V and 4 bases from J, the junction kept 5 bases outside the gene matches. CDR1 SGDLS and CDR2 YYNGEE come from the germline V gene. This CDR3 spans 17 amino acids. This chain's CDR3 is CASSVGTSGGARETQYC. CDR3 in DNA: TGTGCCAGCAGCGTCGGGACTAGCGGGGGGGCTCGAGAGACCCAGTACTGC.

The rearrangement uses TRBV6-2 or TRBV6-3 and TRBJ2-4; D may correspond to TRBD1 or TRBD2 (5 bases each). Trimming left V 6 bases short and J 4 bases short, with 13 bases between. Per the germline V gene, CDR1 is MNHEY and CDR2 is SVGEGT. There are 14 residues in the CDR3. DNA for the CDR3: TGTGCCAGCAGCCGGGGCGCGTTGAAAAACATTCAGTACTTC. Its translation: CASSRGALKNIQYF.